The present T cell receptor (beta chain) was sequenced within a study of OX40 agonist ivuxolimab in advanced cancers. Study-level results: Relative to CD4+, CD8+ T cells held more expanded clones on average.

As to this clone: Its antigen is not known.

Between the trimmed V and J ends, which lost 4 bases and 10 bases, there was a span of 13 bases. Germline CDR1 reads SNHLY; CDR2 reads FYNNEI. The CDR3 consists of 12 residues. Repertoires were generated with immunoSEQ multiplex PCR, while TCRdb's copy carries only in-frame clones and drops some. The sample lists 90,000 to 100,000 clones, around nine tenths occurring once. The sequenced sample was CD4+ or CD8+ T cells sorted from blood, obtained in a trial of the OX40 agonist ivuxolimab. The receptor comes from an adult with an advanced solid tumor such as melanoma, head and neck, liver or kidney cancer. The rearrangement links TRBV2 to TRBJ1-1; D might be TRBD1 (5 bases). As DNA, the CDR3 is TGTGCCAGCAGTGGGGGCGACGACTCAGCTTTCTTT. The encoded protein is CASSGGDDSAFF.